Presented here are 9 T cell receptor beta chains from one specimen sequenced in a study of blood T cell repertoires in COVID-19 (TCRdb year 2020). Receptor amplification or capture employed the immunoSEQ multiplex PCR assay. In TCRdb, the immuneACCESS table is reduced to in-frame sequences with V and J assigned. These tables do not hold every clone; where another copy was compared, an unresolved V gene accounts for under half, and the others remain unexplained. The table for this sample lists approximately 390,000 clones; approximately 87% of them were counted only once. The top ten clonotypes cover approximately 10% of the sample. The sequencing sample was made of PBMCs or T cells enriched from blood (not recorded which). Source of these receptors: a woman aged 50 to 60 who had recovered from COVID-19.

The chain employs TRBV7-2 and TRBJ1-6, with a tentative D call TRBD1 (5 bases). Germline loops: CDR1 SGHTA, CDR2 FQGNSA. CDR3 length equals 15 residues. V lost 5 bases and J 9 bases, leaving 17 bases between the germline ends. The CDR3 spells CASSATPGDGSPLHF. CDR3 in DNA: TGTGCCAGCAGCGCCACACCGGGGGATGGTTCACCCCTCCACTTT.

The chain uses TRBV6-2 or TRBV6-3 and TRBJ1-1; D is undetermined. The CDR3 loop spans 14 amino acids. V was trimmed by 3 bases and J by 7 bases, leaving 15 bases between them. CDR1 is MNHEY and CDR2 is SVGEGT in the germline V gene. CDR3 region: CASSYIPGTLEAFF. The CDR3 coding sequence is TGTGCCAGCAGTTATATTCCAGGTACCCTTGAAGCTTTCTTT.

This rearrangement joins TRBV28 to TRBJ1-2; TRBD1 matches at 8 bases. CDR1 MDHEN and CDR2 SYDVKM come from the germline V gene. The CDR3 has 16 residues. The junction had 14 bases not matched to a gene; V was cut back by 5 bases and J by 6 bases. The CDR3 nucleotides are TGTGCCAGCAGTCCCGTGGACAGGGTTAGGCTTAATGGCTACACCTTC. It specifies CASSPVDRVRLNGYTF.

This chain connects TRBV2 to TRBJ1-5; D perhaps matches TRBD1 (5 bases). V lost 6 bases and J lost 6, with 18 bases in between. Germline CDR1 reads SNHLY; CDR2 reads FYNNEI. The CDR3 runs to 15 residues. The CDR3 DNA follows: TGTGCCAGCAGCGCCGAGAAATGGGGCGGTCAGCCCCAGCATTTT. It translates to CASSAEKWGGQPQHF.

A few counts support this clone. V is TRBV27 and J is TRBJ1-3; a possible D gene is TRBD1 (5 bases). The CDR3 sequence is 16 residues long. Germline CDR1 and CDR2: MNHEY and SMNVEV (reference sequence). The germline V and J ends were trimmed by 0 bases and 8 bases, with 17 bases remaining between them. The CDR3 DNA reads TGTGCCAGCAGTTTATCGGCACGGGGGGAGAGACACACCATATATTTT. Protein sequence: CASSLSARGERHTIYF.

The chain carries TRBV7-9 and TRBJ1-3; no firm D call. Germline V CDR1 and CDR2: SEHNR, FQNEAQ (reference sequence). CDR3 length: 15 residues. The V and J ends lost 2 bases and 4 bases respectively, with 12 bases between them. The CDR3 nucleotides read TGTGCCAGCAGCTTACAGGCTGCTCGAGGAAACACCATATATTTT. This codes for CASSLQAARGNTIYF. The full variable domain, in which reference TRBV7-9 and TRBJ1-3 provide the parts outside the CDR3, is DTGVSQNPRHKITKRGQNVTFRCDPISEHNRLYWYRQTLGQGPEFLTYFQNEAQLEKSRLLSDRFSAERPKGSFSTLEIQRTEQGDSAMYLCASSLQAARGNTIYFGEGSWLTVV.

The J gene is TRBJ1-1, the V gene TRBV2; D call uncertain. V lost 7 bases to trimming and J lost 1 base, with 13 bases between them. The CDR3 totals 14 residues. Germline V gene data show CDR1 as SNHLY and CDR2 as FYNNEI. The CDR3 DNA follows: TGTGCCAGCACCCGGGAGTCCGGGAACACTGAAGCTTTCTTT. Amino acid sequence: CASTRESGNTEAFF.

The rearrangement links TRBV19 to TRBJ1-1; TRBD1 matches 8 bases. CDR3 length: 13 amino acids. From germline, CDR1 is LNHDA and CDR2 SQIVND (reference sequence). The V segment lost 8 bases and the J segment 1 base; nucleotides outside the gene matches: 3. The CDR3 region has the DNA TGTGCCAGTGGAACAGGGGGGAACACTGAAGCTTTCTTT. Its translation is CASGTGGNTEAFF.

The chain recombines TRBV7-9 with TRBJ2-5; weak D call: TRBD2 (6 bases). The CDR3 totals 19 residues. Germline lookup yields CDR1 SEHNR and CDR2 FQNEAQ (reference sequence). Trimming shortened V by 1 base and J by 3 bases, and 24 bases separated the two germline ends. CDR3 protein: CASSLGALSGQLLKETQYF. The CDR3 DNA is TGTGCCAGCAGCTTAGGGGCCTTGAGCGGGCAGTTGCTGAAAGAGACCCAGTACTTC.